The next 15 T cell receptor beta chains were all read from a single sample in a study of T-cell memory formation after mild COVID-19 (dated by TCRdb to the early 2020s). The library was obtained by 5' RACE. The listed sequencing device is Illumina NovaSeq 6000. TCRdb trimmed the raw reads at Q25, called clones with MiXCR and kept productive beta chains. Here each entry gathers all rows of one CDR3 protein and keeps the most common genes and DNA. The sample yields 400,000 or so distinct CDR3 sequences; roughly 21% were counted once. Of the sample, about an eighth falls within the top ten clones. Sequenced material: PBMCs or a T cell subset sorted from them (not recorded which). These receptors all stem from an adult woman who had mild COVID-19 (a few samples of this study predate the infection). The sample titles of this study are shuffled in the database, so cell type and time point are left out; the donor was told from shared clones.

Only a few counts were recorded for this clonotype. CDR3 loop: CASSLRGDQSGANVLTF. As DNA, the CDR3 is TGTGCCAGTAGTCTCCGCGGGGACCAGTCTGGGGCCAACGTCCTGACTTTC. V gene TRBV19 combines with J gene TRBJ2-6, with D possibly TRBD2 on 6 matching bases. The V gene's germline CDR1 is LNHDA and CDR2 SQIVND (reference sequence). The CDR3 is 17 amino acids. The germline V and J ends were trimmed by 5 bases and 1 base, with 15 bases remaining between them.

V and J are TRBV20-1 and TRBJ1-2, with D possibly being TRBD1 (6 bases). Deletions cut 6 bases from V and 2 bases from J, with 16 bases between. CDR3 length: 14 amino acids. Germline lookup yields CDR1 DFQATT and CDR2 SNEGSKA (reference sequence). This CDR3 is CSASIGQSNYGYTF. DNA for the CDR3: TGCAGTGCAAGTATAGGACAGTCAAACTATGGCTACACCTTC.

The sample holds a few counts of this clonotype. The rearrangement links TRBV29-1 to TRBJ2-7; D is unresolved. CDR1 and CDR2 (germline): SQVTM, ANQGSEA. The V end lost 6 bases, the J end lost 5 bases, and 17 bases lay between the germline ends. There are 13 residues in the CDR3. CDR3 coding DNA: TGCAGCGTCGCTCCAACCCCATTGAACGAGCAGTACTTC. Translation gives CSVAPTPLNEQYF.

CDR3 nucleotide sequence: TGTGCCAGCAGCCGAAAATCCCAAGGACTAGCGGGAGGGTATAGGTCCTACGAGCAGTACTTC. Its translation: CASSRKSQGLAGGYRSYEQYF. The J gene is TRBJ2-7, the V gene TRBV12-3 or TRBV12-4, with TRBD2 matching over 15 bases. The V segment lost 6 bases and the J segment 1 base; nucleotides outside the gene matches: 19. CDR3 length: 21 amino acids.

The chain uses TRBV4-2 and TRBJ2-7, with 7 bases matching TRBD2. The junction had 10 bases not matched to a gene; V was cut back by 0 bases and J by 2 bases. The germline gives CDR1 LGHNA, CDR2 YNFKEQ. This CDR3 has 17 amino acids. CDR3 DNA sequence: TGTGCCAGCAGCCAAGAGGTGTCGGCGGGAGTGGCCTACGAGCAGTACTTC. Its protein product is CASSQEVSAGVAYEQYF.

The table lists this clonotype with a few counts. This chain links TRBV5-5 with TRBJ2-1; 9 bases align to TRBD2. With 0 bases clipped from V and 7 bases from J, the junction kept 8 bases outside the gene matches. This CDR3 region has 16 residues. CDR1 SGHKS and CDR2 YYEKEE come from the germline V gene (reference sequence). The CDR3 protein is CASSLGTAGGWNEQFF. The CDR3 DNA reads as TGTGCCAGCAGCTTGGGTACAGCGGGAGGATGGAATGAGCAGTTCTTC.

The V and J genes are TRBV7-6 and TRBJ2-1; the D is unclear. CDR3 length: 15 residues. Germline V gene data show CDR1 as SGHVS and CDR2 as FNYEAQ. Trimming shortened V by 2 bases and J by 0 bases, and 8 bases separated the two germline ends. DNA for the CDR3: TGTGCCAGCAGCTTAAGCATTGACTCCTACAATGAGCAGTTCTTC. As protein: CASSLSIDSYNEQFF.

This clonotype was seen a handful of times. J is TRBJ2-5 and V is TRBV9, with TRBD2 matching over 14 bases. The CDR3 consists of 15 residues. Looked up from germline, CDR1 is SGDLS and CDR2 is YYNGEE. The J segment lost 3 bases and the V segment lost 4 bases, leaving 2 bases of the junction unmatched. This chain's CDR3 is CASSWTSGRKETQYF. In DNA form, the CDR3 reads TGTGCCAGCAGCTGGACTAGCGGGAGGAAAGAGACCCAGTACTTC.

This chain joins TRBV19 and TRBJ1-1, with 7 positions matching TRBD1. The CDR3 is made up of 13 amino acids. V was clipped by 9 bases and J by 3 bases; unmatched bases: 7. Germline-derived CDR1 and CDR2 are LNHDA and SQIVND (reference sequence). The CDR3 protein is CARNLTGHTEAFF. The CDR3 DNA sequence: TGTGCCAGAAACCTGACAGGGCACACTGAAGCTTTCTTT.

This clonotype was detected many times. V and J are TRBV5-1 and TRBJ1-1; 7 nucleotides agree with TRBD1. After removal of 4 bases from V and 4 bases from J, the junction contained 25 bases not matched to a gene. This CDR3 spans 20 amino acids. Germline V lookup: CDR1 SGHRS, CDR2 YFSETQ. This chain's CDR3 is CASSTRGVPIKGDWVTEAFF. In nucleotides, the CDR3 is TGCGCCAGCAGCACCAGGGGGGTCCCGATAAAGGGGGACTGGGTCACTGAAGCTTTCTTT.

V usage is TRBV12-3 or TRBV12-4 and J usage is TRBJ2-3; D is unclear. Trimming removed 6 bases from V and 0 bases from J, with 16 bases in between. The CDR3 is 16 residues long. CDR3 bases: TGTGCCAGCAGGGGTTCAGGTGCGGTAAGCACAGATACGCAGTATTTT. This gives the protein CASRGSGAVSTDTQYF.

V is TRBV12-3 or TRBV12-4 and J is TRBJ1-2, with unresolved D. The CDR3 loop spans 13 amino acids. V lost 2 bases, J lost 4 bases, and 8 bases lay in between. The CDR3 spells CASSLRLSYGYTF. As DNA, the CDR3 is TGTGCCAGCAGTTTAAGGTTGAGCTATGGCTACACCTTC.

J is TRBJ1-2 and V is TRBV5-5; D gene unclear. Germline V gene sequence: CDR1 SGHKS, CDR2 YYEKEE (reference sequence). The V gene lost 0 bases and the J gene lost 0 bases, with 6 bases spanning the gap. CDR3 length: 14 residues. The CDR3, as DNA: TGTGCCAGCAGCTTGGCGGGTTCTAACTATGGCTACACCTTC. Amino acids: CASSLAGSNYGYTF.

The V and J genes are TRBV5-1 and TRBJ2-1, with 12 bases fitting TRBD1. Germline trimming cut 0 bases from V and 0 bases from J; bases unmatched to any gene: 10. Germline V gene sequence: CDR1 SGHRS, CDR2 YFSETQ. The CDR3 runs to 20 residues. As DNA, the CDR3 is TGCGCCAGCAGCTTGGAATGGAGGGACAGGGGGCTGGTCTCCTACAATGAGCAGTTCTTC. Protein product: CASSLEWRDRGLVSYNEQFF.

The chain has TRBV12-3 or TRBV12-4 and TRBJ2-1, with 7 positions matching TRBD1. This CDR3 spans 15 amino acids. The junction had 11 bases not matched to a gene; V was cut back by 7 bases and J by 5 bases. The CDR3 region has the DNA TGTGCCAGCACCACCTTCCGGGACAGAGACAATGAGCAGTTCTTC. Encoded protein: CASTTFRDRDNEQFF.